The clone carrying this T cell receptor beta chain was observed at least ten times. Antigen specificity is unknown. The CDR3 is 12 amino acids. The germline V and J ends were trimmed by 8 bases and 3 bases, with 8 bases remaining between them. Germline CDR1 SEHNR, CDR2 FQNEAQ (reference sequence). The data stem from a study of neurological immune-mediated disorders. The authors produced cDNA by 5'RACE using 10-nucleotide random UMIs. A single record per CDR3 protein comes from TCRdb applying MiXCR to the 5' RACE reads. The sample shows about 40,000 distinct CDR3 sequences, 2.5% of them seen only once. Study-wide results and limits: No clinical or MRI feature was associated with the multiple sclerosis repertoire cluster.

This rearrangement joins TRBV7-9 to TRBJ1-5; D uncertain. The TCR was taken from a man between 45 and 60 years old with multiple sclerosis. The specimen was PBMCs. Here the CDR3 reads CASGHDNQPQHF. In DNA form, the CDR3 reads TGTGCCAGCGGGCACGACAATCAGCCCCAGCATTTT.